The clone carrying this T cell receptor beta chain came up a few times. The data originate from a study of control samples from healthy donors and cancer patients. Germline V CDR1 and CDR2: MDHEN, SYDVKM. The CDR3 loop spans 15 amino acids. V dropped 6 bases and J dropped 6; count of bases not matched to a gene: 12. Some clones are missing from TCRdb's copy, which holds only in-frame ones; the method was immunoSEQ multiplex PCR. The repertoire consists of 140,000 or so clones, with approximately 91% occurring once and the leading ten covering under 4%. This sequence originates from a man aged 25-40 years in good health. The chain carries TRBV28 and TRBJ2-7, with 9 bases identical to TRBD1. Sequences were obtained from blood. Here the CDR3 reads CASSPSGQGGFEQYF. For the CDR3, the DNA is TGTGCCAGCAGCCCCTCGGGACAGGGAGGGTTCGAGCAGTACTTC.